Shown below are 26 T cell receptor beta chains from a single sample sequenced in a study of breast tumors, draining lymph nodes, adjacent tissues listed by TCRdb under 2016. Library creation used multiplex PCR. Sequenced on an Illumina HiSeq 2000. The raw public data were reprocessed by TCRdb itself: fastp quality trimming at Q25, MiXCR clonotype calling, in-frame beta chains only. A single entry per CDR3 protein holds the most common genes and DNA from its merged rows. The sample table shows roughly 100,000 distinct CDR3 sequences, and roughly 33% are seen once. The top ten clonotypes cover 4.5% to 7% of the sample. The lymph node samples were taken from the axillary draining lymph nodes of breast cancer patients. The sequencing input was axillary lymph node tissue. These receptors all come from a female donor with breast cancer. Some clones in this sample may be carry-over from other donors' samples.

Many counts were recorded for this clonotype. This chain connects TRBV7-3 to TRBJ2-1; 9 bases agree with TRBD2. Losses at the gene ends were 4 bases for V and 0 bases for J; bases not matched to a gene: 4. The germline V gene encodes CDR1 SGHTA and CDR2 FQGTGA. The CDR3 covers 16 residues. CDR3 protein: CASSSLAGASYNEQFF. CDR3 nucleotides: TGTGCCAGCAGCTCCTTAGCGGGGGCCTCCTACAATGAGCAGTTCTTC. Combining the CDR3 with reference TRBV7-3 and TRBJ2-1 gives the whole variable domain GAGVSQTPSNKVTEKGKYVELRCDPISGHTALYWYRQSLGQGPEFLIYFQGTGAADDSGLPNDRFFAVRPEGSVSTLKIQRTERGDSAVYLCASSSLAGASYNEQFFGPGTRLTVL.

V and J are TRBV7-4 and TRBJ2-7, with a tentative D call TRBD2 (5 bases). V was trimmed by 5 bases and J by 6 bases, leaving 17 bases between them. Germline V gene data show CDR1 as SGHVT and CDR2 as SQSDAQ. The CDR3 extends over 14 amino acids. DNA of the CDR3: TGTGCCAGCAGCGTCCTAAGTAGCGCGGGCGAGCAGTACGTC. Encoded protein: CASSVLSSAGEQYV.

Remarks on this clonotype: The junction departs from the called germline gene at one end, perhaps through a read error. J is TRBJ1-1 and V is TRBV20-1, with D unresolved. The V gene's germline CDR1 is DFQATT and CDR2 SNEGSKA (reference sequence). The CDR3 is 13 residues long. As DNA, the CDR3 is TGCAGTGCTACCGGACGGGTGAACGCTGAAGCTTTCTTT. It codes for CSATGRVNAEAFF.

This clonotype was observed at least ten times. J is TRBJ2-7 and V is TRBV20-1; 9 bases agree with TRBD1. J was trimmed by 4 bases and V by 7 bases; bases with no gene match: 5. Germline CDR1 DFQATT, CDR2 SNEGSKA (reference sequence). There are 12 residues in the CDR3. This CDR3 reads CSVTDRGYEQYF. For the CDR3, the DNA is TGCAGTGTTACTGACAGGGGGTACGAGCAGTACTTC.

As regards this clonotype: This likely comes from a read error, as the CDR3 has no conserved phenylalanine or tryptophan at its end. The CDR3 loop reads CASSIDSRGLNTEAFC. CDR3 coding DNA: TGTGCCAGTAGTATAGATTCTCGGGGCTTGAACACTGAAGCTTTCTGT. V usage is TRBV19 and J usage is TRBJ1-1, with D possibly being TRBD1 (5 bases). There are 16 residues in the CDR3. The V gene's germline CDR1 is LNHDA and CDR2 SQIVND (reference sequence). Trimming took 0 bases from V and 0 from J, leaving 11 bases between them.

This clonotype appeared many times. The chain carries TRBV12-3 or TRBV12-4 and TRBJ1-2; a possible D gene is TRBD1 (5 bases). V lost 6 bases and J lost 2, with 13 bases in between. CDR3 length: 14 residues. The CDR3 sequence: CASSRGVSNYGYTF. The DNA for the CDR3 is TGTGCCAGCAGCCGAGGGGTGTCCAACTATGGCTACACCTTC.

This clonotype was recorded many times. The chain has TRBV7-2 and TRBJ2-1, with TRBD1 matching 10 bases. J lost 5 bases, V lost 4 bases, and 8 bases had no gene match. The CDR3 consists of 16 residues. In germline, CDR1 is SGHTA, CDR2 FQGNSA. The CDR3 bases are TGTGCCAGCAGCTGGAACCCGACAGGGGGCAACAATGAGCAGTTCTTC. This gives the protein CASSWNPTGGNNEQFF. Together with reference TRBV7-2 and TRBJ2-1, the CDR3 gives the full variable domain: GAGVSQSPSNKVTEKGKDVELRCDPISGHTALYWYRQSLGQGLEFLIYFQGNSAPDKSGLPSDRFSAERTGGSVSTLTIQRTQQEDSAVYLCASSWNPTGGNNEQFFGPGTRLTVL.

Comments on this clonotype: The CDR3 ends on some other residue instead of the conserved phenylalanine or tryptophan, so this is likely a read error. The chain joins TRBV6-1 to TRBJ1-1; D ambiguous. CDR3 size: 15 residues. Germline V lookup: CDR1 MNHNS, CDR2 SASEGT. With 2 bases removed from V and 1 base from J, the gap between germline ends came to 11 bases. For the CDR3, the DNA is TGTGCCAGCAGTGAAATGAGCTACCCGAACACTGAAGCTTTCTCT. Its protein product is CASSEMSYPNTEAFS.

V and J are TRBV24-1 and TRBJ2-7, with TRBD1 matching over 10 bases. Germline CDR1 is KGHDR and CDR2 is SFDVKD. This CDR3 has 15 residues. Losses at the gene ends were 2 bases for V and 1 base for J; bases not matched to a gene: 1. The CDR3 nucleotides read TGTGCCACCAGTGATTGGGGACAGGGGTCCTACGAGCAGTACTTC. This encodes CATSDWGQGSYEQYF.

This clonotype was picked up many times. A much larger clone lies a single base off, so this may be a read error. The chain links TRBV12-3 or TRBV12-4 to TRBJ2-5, with D perhaps matching TRBD1 (6 bases). V was clipped by 3 bases and J by 5 bases, with 10 bases between them. The CDR3 spans 13 residues. The CDR3 bases are TGTGCCAGCAGTTTCCCAGGGGAGGAGACCCAGTACTTC. It translates to CASSFPGEETQYF.

This clonotype was recorded many times. The chain is built from TRBV24-1 and TRBJ1-2; D is uncertain. The CDR3 is 13 amino acids. V shed 0 bases and J shed 5 bases, with 6 bases lying between them. The germline V gene has CDR1 KGHDR and CDR2 SFDVKD. CDR3 sequence reads: CATSDLGGYGYTF. The CDR3 DNA reads as TGTGCCACCAGTGATTTGGGCGGGTATGGCTACACCTTC.

A remark on this clonotype: Just one base apart from a much larger clone, this may be a read error. The V and J genes are TRBV6-1 and TRBJ2-7; D is uncertain. Looked up from germline, CDR1 is MNHNS and CDR2 is SASEGT. V shed 5 bases and J shed 7 bases, with 24 bases lying between them. CDR3 length: 16 amino acids. For the CDR3, the DNA is TGTGCCAGCAGTCAAGTTCCCCGGACCGTCCTGGGGGAGCAGTACTTC. Translating gives CASSQVPRTVLGEQYF.

This clonotype appeared many times. The chain couples TRBV12-5 to TRBJ1-4, with TRBD1 matching 9 bases. Trimming cost V 6 bases and J 8 bases; bases outside gene matches: 7. CDR3 length equals 14 residues. Germline V CDR1 and CDR2: LGHNT, FRNRAP. The CDR3 bases are TGTGCTAGTGGGACCGGGACAGGGAACGAAAAACTGTTTTTT. Translated, it gives CASGTGTGNEKLFF. The full variable domain, its missing parts supplied by reference TRBV12-5 and TRBJ1-4, is DARVTQTPRHKVTEMGQEVTMRCQPILGHNTVFWYRQTMMQGLELLAYFRNRAPLDDSGMPKDRFSAEMPDATLATLKIQPSEPRDSAVYFCASGTGTGNEKLFFGSGTQLSVL.

In this sample, this clonotype turned up a few times. The rearrangement joins TRBV19 to TRBJ1-1; D remains ambiguous. The V and J ends lost 3 bases and 5 bases respectively, with 10 bases between them. Germline V CDR1 and CDR2: LNHDA, SQIVND (reference sequence). The CDR3 extends over 13 amino acids. Here the CDR3 DNA reads TGTGCCAGTAGTATGAGGAGAGGGACTGAAGCTTTCTTT. As protein: CASSMRRGTEAFF.

This clonotype appeared many times. V is TRBV25-1 and J is TRBJ2-2; D is possibly TRBD2 (7 bases). CDR3 length: 14 residues. V gave up 8 bases and J gave up 7 bases, with 17 bases separating them. CDR1 MGHDK and CDR2 SYGVNS come from the germline V gene. The CDR3 region is CASAPKGGGGELFF. CDR3 coding DNA: TGTGCCAGCGCACCCAAGGGGGGGGGCGGGGAGCTGTTTTTT.

The chain is built from TRBV20-1 and TRBJ1-6; the D is unclear. V lost 5 bases, J lost 11 bases, and 16 bases lay in between. The CDR3 spans 13 residues. Germline CDR1 and CDR2: DFQATT and SNEGSKA (reference sequence). The CDR3 loop is CSAVAGAGTPLHF. The CDR3, as DNA: TGCAGTGCTGTAGCGGGAGCGGGGACACCCCTCCACTTT.

This clonotype was seen repeatedly, ten times or more. J is TRBJ2-7 and V is TRBV6-6; 10 bases map to TRBD1. CDR1 is MNHNY and CDR2 is SVGAGI in the germline V gene (reference sequence). This CDR3 is 15 amino acids long. Trimming at V came to 7 bases and at J to 2 bases, leaving 8 bases not matched to a gene. The CDR3 is CASNHPGQGAYEQYF. CDR3 in DNA: TGTGCCAGCAATCATCCAGGACAGGGGGCCTACGAGCAGTACTTC.

This clonotype was counted at least ten times. This sequence joins TRBV7-9 and TRBJ2-7; D is uncertain. The V end was cut by 5 bases, the J end by 3 bases, with 8 bases between. Per germline, CDR1 SEHNR and CDR2 FQNEAQ (reference sequence). CDR3 size: 12 residues. CDR3 DNA: TGTGCCAGCAGCGCGGAGCTCTACGAGCAGTACTTC. Amino acids: CASSAELYEQYF.

This clonotype was detected ten times or more. The J gene is TRBJ2-3, the V gene TRBV18; 13 bases are shared with TRBD2. After removal of 0 bases from V and 11 bases from J, the junction contained 8 bases not matched to a gene. The length of the CDR3 is 16 residues. Germline CDR1 reads KGHSH; CDR2 reads LQKENI. CDR3 residues: CASSPPRGTSGVGQYF. The DNA for the CDR3 is TGTGCCAGCTCACCACCGCGTGGGACTAGCGGGGTGGGGCAGTATTTT. Looking up the rest from reference TRBV18 and TRBJ2-3 gives the full variable domain: NAGVMQNPRHLVRRRGQEARLRCSPMKGHSHVYWYRQLPEEGLKFMVYLQKENIIDESGMPKERFSAEFPKEGPSILRIQQVVRGDSAAYFCASSPPRGTSGVGQYFGPGTRLTVL.

This clonotype was counted once. The gene calls are TRBV5-1 and TRBJ2-3, with D perhaps being TRBD1 or TRBD2 (5 bases each). There are 16 residues in the CDR3. The germline CDR1 and CDR2 sequences are SGHRS and YFSETQ. Trimming shortened V by 4 bases and J by 1 base, and 16 bases separated the two germline ends. The CDR3 is CASSLEGPLGTDTQYF. In DNA, the CDR3 is TGCGCCAGCAGCCTTGAGGGACCCCTCGGCACAGATACGCAGTATTTT.

In its sample, this clonotype was seen many times. V gene TRBV5-1 combines with J gene TRBJ1-2; D is unresolved. Germline CDR1 and CDR2: SGHRS and YFSETQ. V was pared by 5 bases and J by 2 bases, with 16 bases between. There are 15 residues in the CDR3. The CDR3 DNA reads as TGCGCCAGCAGGTTTGGTAGCTACACAAACTATGGCTACACCTTC. Translation gives CASRFGSYTNYGYTF.

Ten or more counts support this clonotype. This chain joins TRBV7-9 and TRBJ1-2; perhaps TRBD1 as D (5 bases). This CDR3 has 15 residues. Germline V gives CDR1 SEHNR, CDR2 FQNEAQ (reference sequence). Trimming shortened V by 0 bases and J by 4 bases, and 12 bases separated the two germline ends. This CDR3 reads CASSLAGREGYGYTF. DNA for the CDR3: TGTGCCAGCAGCTTAGCCGGCAGGGAGGGCTATGGCTACACCTTC.

As regards this clonotype: The junction shows a germline mismatch at one end, possibly a read error. The V and J genes are TRBV7-7 and TRBJ2-3; D ambiguous. The CDR3 is made up of 13 amino acids. Germline CDR1 is SSHAT and CDR2 is FNYEAQ (reference sequence). The CDR3 bases are TGTGCTAGCAGCCGCTTGTTGGGAGATACGCAGTATTTT. It encodes CASSRLLGDTQYF. The full variable domain, completed using reference TRBV7-7 and TRBJ2-3, is GAGVSQSPRYKVTKRGQDVTLRCDPISSHATLYWYQQALGQGPEFLTYFNYEAQPDKSGLPSDRFSAERPEGSISTLTIQRTEQRDSAMYRCASSRLLGDTQYFGPGTRLTVL.

Remarks on this clonotype: Germline and junction disagree at one end, which may indicate a read error. This chain joins TRBV24-1 and TRBJ2-2; 8 bases agree with TRBD2. The CDR3 consists of 17 residues. CDR1 is KGHDR and CDR2 is SFDVKD in the germline V gene. The CDR3 nucleotides are TGTGCCACCAGTGATTTTGTAGCGGGACCTAACGCCGGGGAGCTGTTCTTT. Translated, it gives CATSDFVAGPNAGELFF.

This clonotype was detected many times. Written as DNA, the CDR3 is TGTGCCAGCACCCGGACAGCGGGGGGGGAGACCCAGTACTTC. This gives the protein CASTRTAGGETQYF. The chain combines TRBV12-3 or TRBV12-4 with TRBJ2-5; 10 nucleotides align to TRBD2. The trim removed 7 bases at V and 5 bases at J, leaving 7 bases unmatched. This CDR3 contains 14 residues.

This clonotype was seen repeatedly, ten times or more. V is TRBV10-3 and J is TRBJ1-5; D not resolved. The V end lost 3 bases, the J end lost 4 bases, and 10 bases lay between the germline ends. The germline gives CDR1 ENHRY, CDR2 SYGVKD. CDR3 size: 14 residues. The CDR3 sequence is CAISESGGNQPQHF. CDR3 in DNA: TGTGCCATCAGTGAATCTGGCGGGAATCAGCCCCAGCATTTT.